This TCR beta chain was captured by sequencing in a study of blood T cell repertoires in COVID-19. Study background: The cDNA or gDNA used as material had been derived from T cells, B-cell-depleted T cells, or PBMCs.

Per the germline V gene, CDR1 is SGHRS and CDR2 is YFSETQ. This CDR3 comprises 16 residues. With V trimmed by 7 bases and J by 2 bases, 11 bases remained unmatched. In the authors' methods: For nucleated cells, counts were estimated from reference gene primer amplification. Measured with immunoSEQ multiplex PCR; TCRdb has only the in-frame clones, and not every one. Clone size and the V and J calls come from that table; the DNA yielded D and trimming. This table has 250,000 to 400,000 clones, 90% appearing once. This clone was seen a few times. Seattle researchers signed up patients amid active infection and tracked them longitudinally.

The receptor's source is a woman under 40 with COVID-19, enrolled during active disease. V is TRBV5-1 and J is TRBJ2-2, with 7 nucleotides matching TRBD2. Sequencing was performed on peripheral blood. The CDR3 protein is CASGLTGTINTGELFF. The CDR3 region has the DNA TGCGCCAGCGGCCTAACCGGGACTATAAACACCGGGGAGCTGTTTTTT.